The rows below give T cell receptor beta chains drawn from one sample of a study of blood T cells in healthy people across ages. TCRdb ran MiXCR on the 5' RACE reads and lists one entry per CDR3 protein. The sample consists of about 570,000 distinct CDR3 sequences, 27% of them appearing once. These data were likewise used in another study, on T cells of mothers and their children.

The sample taken for sequencing was blood. The receptors were gathered from a boy aged 2 to 10 in good health. Both conserved end residues are part of each CDR3. Fields, in order: clone size, D gene, V gene, CDR3 length, J gene, CDR3 protein, CDR3 DNA. The D gene is left open where the match is weak. A row's size may be missing; if present it is once, few, many or a size class.

.	.	TRBV20-1	17	TRBJ2-3	CSAGITKTGTTADTQYF	TGCAGTGCTGGAATCACAAAAACAGGTACAACAGCAGATACGCAGTATTTT
few	.	TRBV29-1	16	TRBJ2-1	CSVDGYPGAYGREQFF	TGCAGCGTTGATGGATACCCAGGGGCCTACGGGCGTGAGCAGTTCTTC
.	TRBD1	TRBV30	16	TRBJ1-1	CAWSEGGRGPNTEAFF	TGTGCCTGGAGTGAAGGGGGCAGGGGGCCGAACACTGAAGCTTTCTTT
.	TRBD2	TRBV20-1	13	TRBJ2-7	CSAGGLAGYEQYF	TGCAGTGCCGGGGGACTAGCGGGGTACGAGCAGTACTTC
.	.	TRBV30	13	TRBJ2-7	CAWSDLWIREQYF	TGTGCCTGGAGTGACCTCTGGATTCGCGAGCAGTACTTC
.	TRBD2	TRBV7-9	17	TRBJ2-3	CASSFPEAGGRTDTQYF	TGTGCCAGCAGCTTCCCGGAGGCGGGGGGGCGCACAGATACGCAGTATTTT
.	.	TRBV3-1	15	TRBJ2-7	CASSQVRTPGGEQYF	TGTGCCAGCAGCCAAGTCCGAACTCCCGGGGGCGAGCAGTACTTC
few	.	TRBV27	14	TRBJ2-7	CASSNPEAGYEQYF	TGTGCCAGCAGTAACCCAGAGGCAGGCTACGAGCAGTACTTC
.	TRBD1	TRBV27	15	TRBJ2-7	CASSLQGTDTYEQYF	TGTGCCAGCAGCTTACAGGGGACGGACACCTACGAGCAGTACTTC
.	.	TRBV7-3	13	TRBJ1-5	CASSLTQGQPQHF	TGTGCCAGCAGCTTAACTCAGGGTCAGCCCCAGCATTTT
many	.	TRBV3-1	15	TRBJ2-6	CASSLLGSGANVLTF	TGTGCCAGCAGCCTACTGGGGTCTGGGGCCAACGTCCTGACTTTC
.	.	TRBV7-9	15	TRBJ2-5	CASSLAVTYQETQYF	TGTGCCAGCAGCTTAGCTGTGACGTACCAAGAGACCCAGTACTTC
.	.	TRBV9	15	TRBJ2-3	CASSAAESGADTQYF	TGTGCCAGCAGCGCTGCGGAGTCCGGGGCAGATACGCAGTATTTT
once	TRBD2	TRBV5-6	14	TRBJ2-5	CASRYGTSEETQYF	TGTGCCAGCCGATATGGGACTAGCGAGGAGACCCAGTACTTC
.	.	TRBV3-1	14	TRBJ1-2	CASSPAYGVGGYTF	TGTGCCAGCAGCCCAGCATACGGGGTTGGAGGCTACACCTTC
.	TRBD2	TRBV7-9	14	TRBJ2-1	CASSLLGRANEQFF	TGTGCCAGCAGCTTACTTGGGAGGGCGAATGAGCAGTTCTTC
.	.	TRBV5-6	12	TRBJ1-5	CASSRVGMAQHF	TGTGCCAGCAGCCGGGTAGGGATGGCCCAGCATTTT
.	TRBD2	TRBV10-2	16	TRBJ2-1	CASSGSGGSSYNEQFF	TGCGCCAGCAGTGGTTCGGGAGGGAGCTCCTACAATGAGCAGTTCTTC
.	.	TRBV5-1	14	TRBJ2-1	CASSRGWGKDEQFF	TGCGCCAGCAGCCGGGGGTGGGGTAAGGATGAGCAGTTCTTC
few	.	TRBV20-1	16	TRBJ2-3	CSARLTGTIRTDTQYF	TGCAGTGCTAGACTGACCGGGACAATAAGGACAGATACGCAGTATTTT
.	.	TRBV12-3/TRBV12-4	15	TRBJ1-6	CASRERVPYNLPLHF	TGTGCCAGCAGGGAGAGGGTCCCCTATAATTTACCCCTCCACTTT
.	.	TRBV28	14	TRBJ2-1	CATTVGGSYNEQFF	TGTGCCACTACCGTGGGGGGCTCCTACAATGAGCAGTTCTTC
.	.	TRBV5-1	11	TRBJ2-7	CASSRQYEQYF	TGCGCCAGCAGTCGCCAATACGAGCAGTACTTC
few	.	TRBV9	15	TRBJ2-1	CASSVGGSTYNEQFF	TGTGCCAGCAGCGTAGGCGGCTCTACCTACAATGAGCAGTTCTTC
.	.	TRBV25-1	13	TRBJ1-1	CASSPDWNTEAFF	TGTGCCAGCAGTCCGGACTGGAACACTGAAGCTTTCTTT
.	.	TRBV6-6	12	TRBJ2-4	CASSYPGGIQYF	TGTGCCAGCAGTTACCCAGGTGGGATTCAGTACTTC
.	.	TRBV25-1	14	TRBJ2-5	CASSAGQGSETQYF	TGTGCCAGCAGTGCCGGCCAGGGCTCGGAGACCCAGTACTTC
few	.	TRBV5-1	13	TRBJ2-1	CASSLGGHYEQFF	TGCGCCAGCAGCTTGGGGGGCCACTATGAGCAGTTCTTC
few	.	TRBV6-2/TRBV6-3	16	TRBJ2-7	CASSYLRGGNVYEQYF	TGTGCCAGCAGTTACCTGCGTGGGGGGAACGTCTACGAGCAGTACTTC
few	.	TRBV19	15	TRBJ2-7	CASSPGTREAYEQYF	TGTGCCAGTAGTCCCGGGACTCGTGAAGCTTACGAGCAGTACTTC
many	.	TRBV12-3/TRBV12-4	14	TRBJ2-7	CASSWTLSSYEQYF	TGTGCCAGCAGTTGGACGCTGAGCTCCTACGAGCAGTACTTC
.	.	TRBV19	12	TRBJ2-4	CASSNGGTIQYF	TGTGCCAGTAGTAACGGGGGTACCATTCAGTACTTC
few	TRBD2	TRBV28	17	TRBJ2-1	CASTKTSLLKRYNEQFF	TGTGCCAGCACCAAGACTAGCCTCCTCAAAAGGTACAATGAGCAGTTCTTC
.	TRBD1	TRBV20-1	17	TRBJ2-7	CSAPLGQGPTKSYEQYF	TGCAGTGCCCCCCTGGGACAGGGTCCGACAAAATCCTACGAGCAGTACTTC
few	.	TRBV14	14	TRBJ1-1	CASSHWPGATEAFF	TGTGCCAGCAGCCATTGGCCAGGGGCAACTGAAGCTTTCTTT
once	TRBD1	TRBV7-2	15	TRBJ2-7	CASSFLDRGLYEQYF	TGTGCCAGCAGCTTCTTGGACAGGGGGCTCTACGAGCAGTACTTC
once	.	TRBV5-1	17	TRBJ2-3	CASSLSSPGRGTDTQYF	TGCGCCAGCAGCTTGTCTAGCCCGGGTAGGGGCACAGATACGCAGTATTTT
.	.	TRBV18	15	TRBJ2-5	CASSALDQGGETQYF	TGTGCCAGCTCTGCTTTGGACCAGGGCGGAGAGACCCAGTACTTC
few	TRBD1	TRBV6-1	15	TRBJ1-1	CASSEGRDRVTEAFF	TGTGCCAGCAGTGAAGGTCGGGACAGGGTAACTGAAGCTTTCTTT
.	TRBD2	TRBV10-3	15	TRBJ2-1	CAIRSSGRARDEQFF	TGTGCCATCCGTTCTAGCGGGAGGGCCAGGGATGAGCAGTTCTTC
.	TRBD1	TRBV30	15	TRBJ2-3	CAWTSGTGGSNTQYF	TGTGCCTGGACATCCGGGACAGGGGGTTCAAATACGCAGTATTTT
.	TRBD2	TRBV10-2	14	TRBJ2-7	CASSERLAIYEQYF	TGCGCCAGCAGTGAGCGACTAGCGATCTACGAGCAGTACTTC
.	TRBD1	TRBV5-1	13	TRBJ1-2	CASREGQAYGYTF	TGCGCCAGCAGGGAAGGACAGGCATATGGCTACACCTTC